This paragraph reports one TCR beta chain. The target antigen is unknown. Researchers ran the PCR with 60 Vbeta and 13 Jbeta primers. TCRdb's table, derived via immunoSEQ multiplex PCR, lists solely in-frame clones and lacks some. Of about 140,000 clones listed, 70% to 85% were seen once; the top ten hold 1.4%. This entry belongs to a study of cytomegalovirus exposure and HLA in healthy donors. Between the trimmed V and J ends, which lost 4 bases and 3 bases, there was a span of 3 bases. This CDR3 contains 12 residues. Germline V gene sequence: CDR1 LNHNV, CDR2 YYDKDF (reference sequence). Findings and caveats of the study: In a later analysis, productive TCRs from donors in an Asian-associated ancestry cluster reportedly carried fewer N-insertions than the cohort mean.

The clonotype originates from a man in his thirties or forties in good health and CMV-seropositive. Specimen: PBMCs. The V gene is TRBV15, the J gene TRBJ2-2; no clear D gene. CDR3 residues: CATSTYTGELFF. CDR3 coding DNA: TGTGCCACCAGCACATACACCGGGGAGCTGTTTTTT. The entire variable domain, with the rest obtained from reference TRBV15 and TRBJ2-2, is as follows: DAMVIQNPRYQVTQFGKPVTLSCSQTLNHNVMYWYQQKSSQAPKLLFHYYDKDFNNEADTPDNFQSRRPNTSFCFLDIRSPGLGDTAMYLCATSTYTGELFFGEGSRLTVL.